The 9 T cell receptor beta chains below come from one sample, sequenced in a study of cytomegalovirus exposure and HLA in healthy donors. The primer mix had 60 Vbeta and 13 Jbeta primers. Measured with immunoSEQ multiplex PCR; TCRdb has only the in-frame clones, and not every one. This sample has around 160,000 clones, with around three quarters found just once. The specimen was PBMCs. These receptors were obtained from a woman aged 40 to 50 in good health and CMV-seropositive.

The chain uses TRBV2 and TRBJ1-3; the match to TRBD1 covers 7 bases. V lost 8 bases to trimming and J lost 3 bases; unmatched junction nucleotides: 13. Germline CDR1 and CDR2: SNHLY and FYNNEI. The CDR3 has 16 residues. The CDR3: CASGTDRDLLGNTIYF. Written as DNA, the CDR3 is TGTGCCAGCGGGACAGACAGGGACTTGCTTGGAAACACCATATATTTT.

J is TRBJ2-1 and V is TRBV19; TRBD2 agrees at 12 bases. The germline gives CDR1 LNHDA, CDR2 SQIVND (reference sequence). V lost 2 bases, J lost 2 bases, and 1 base stayed unmatched. The CDR3 contains 16 residues. The CDR3 DNA is TGTGCCAGTAGTATAAGGACTAGCGGGGCCTACAATGAGCAGTTCTTC. This sequence encodes CASSIRTSGAYNEQFF.

This clone was picked up one time. The J gene is TRBJ2-5, the V gene TRBV27, with D possibly being TRBD2 (5 bases). Matching the DNA end better, TRBJ2-7 makes the J call doubtful. CDR3 length equals 15 residues. The germline V gene encodes CDR1 MNHEY and CDR2 SMNVEV (reference sequence). CDR3 loop: CASSRRGVADYEQYF. CDR3 bases: TGTGCCAGCAGTCGACGGGGTGTAGCCGACTACGAGCAGTACTTC.

In its sample, this clone was seen once. V usage is TRBV29-1 and J usage is TRBJ1-2; 9 bases agree with TRBD1. With 7 bases clipped from V and 3 bases from J, the junction kept 6 bases outside the gene matches. Germline CDR1 is SQVTM and CDR2 is ANQGSEA. The CDR3 covers 13 residues. The CDR3, as DNA: TGCAGCGGCGGGGACAGGGCGTACTATGGCTACACCTTC. This encodes CSGGDRAYYGYTF.

This clone was seen just once. This sequence joins TRBV29-1 and TRBJ1-2; TRBD1 aligns across 8 bases. CDR3 length: 15 residues. With V trimmed by 4 bases and J by 2 bases, 9 bases remained unmatched. The germline V gene encodes CDR1 SQVTM and CDR2 ANQGSEA. CDR3 protein: CSVVDRQGTNYGYTF. The CDR3 coding sequence is TGCAGCGTTGTGGATAGACAGGGGACAAACTATGGCTACACCTTC.

Only a few counts were recorded for this clone. This chain joins TRBV5-1 and TRBJ2-5; 12 nucleotides line up with TRBD1. This CDR3 has 18 amino acids. Germline CDR1 and CDR2: SGHRS and YFSETQ. V trimming: 1 base; J trimming: 1 base; junction bases outside the gene matches: 8. For the CDR3, the DNA is TGCGCCAGCAGCTTGTTACCGGGACAGGGGGCAGTCCAAGAGACCCAGTACTTC. Amino acid sequence: CASSLLPGQGAVQETQYF.

This clone was recorded once. The gene calls are TRBV2 and TRBJ2-1; 11 nucleotides agree with TRBD1. The V gene end was trimmed by 11 bases and the J gene end by 8 bases; junction bases not matched to a gene: 8. CDR1 and CDR2 from the germline V gene are SNHLY and FYNNEI. The CDR3 totals 13 residues. In DNA form, the CDR3 reads TGTGCCGGCCGGGACAGGGGGACCTATGAGCAGTTCTTC. Protein: CAGRDRGTYEQFF.

This chain uses TRBV9 with TRBJ2-3; D is uncertain. The CDR3 extends over 12 amino acids. V was trimmed by 2 bases and J by 5 bases, leaving 6 bases between them. CDR1 SGDLS and CDR2 YYNGEE come from the germline V gene. CDR3 bases: TGTGCCAGCAGCGTTGGGCAAGATACGCAGTATTTT. Amino acids: CASSVGQDTQYF.

This chain uses TRBV6-1 with TRBJ2-6, with TRBD1 as a possible D gene (5 bases). V lost 7 bases, J lost 4 bases, and 11 bases lay in between. The CDR3 has 14 residues. Germline V gene lookup returns CDR1 MNHNS and CDR2 SASEGT. For the CDR3, the DNA is TGTGCCAGCACCAGGGCGGAGGGGGCCAACGTCCTGACTTTC. Its translation: CASTRAEGANVLTF.